The clone carrying this T cell receptor (beta chain) was seen more than once but under ten times. Its antigen is not known. This may be a read error, as it is one base from a much larger clone. Germline V gives CDR1 DFQATT, CDR2 SNEGSKA (reference sequence). The length of the CDR3 is 11 residues. Trimming removed 2 bases from V and 11 bases from J, with 13 bases in between. MiXCR was run by TCRdb on the 5' RACE reads, yielding one entry per CDR3 protein. The sample consists of about 240,000 distinct CDR3 sequences, approximately 10% of them appearing once. These data are taken from a study of identical twins. Study-wide points: Insertions ran lower in abundant cord blood beta clonotypes, though not in memory repertoires.

The chain recombines TRBV20-1 with TRBJ2-7; D unresolved. The sample taken for sequencing was memory T cells sorted from blood. This TCR was sampled from a man aged 50-60 years in good health. In DNA, the CDR3 is TGCAGTGCTAGATCTCTGGCAGAGGAGTACTTC. Protein sequence: CSARSLAEEYF.